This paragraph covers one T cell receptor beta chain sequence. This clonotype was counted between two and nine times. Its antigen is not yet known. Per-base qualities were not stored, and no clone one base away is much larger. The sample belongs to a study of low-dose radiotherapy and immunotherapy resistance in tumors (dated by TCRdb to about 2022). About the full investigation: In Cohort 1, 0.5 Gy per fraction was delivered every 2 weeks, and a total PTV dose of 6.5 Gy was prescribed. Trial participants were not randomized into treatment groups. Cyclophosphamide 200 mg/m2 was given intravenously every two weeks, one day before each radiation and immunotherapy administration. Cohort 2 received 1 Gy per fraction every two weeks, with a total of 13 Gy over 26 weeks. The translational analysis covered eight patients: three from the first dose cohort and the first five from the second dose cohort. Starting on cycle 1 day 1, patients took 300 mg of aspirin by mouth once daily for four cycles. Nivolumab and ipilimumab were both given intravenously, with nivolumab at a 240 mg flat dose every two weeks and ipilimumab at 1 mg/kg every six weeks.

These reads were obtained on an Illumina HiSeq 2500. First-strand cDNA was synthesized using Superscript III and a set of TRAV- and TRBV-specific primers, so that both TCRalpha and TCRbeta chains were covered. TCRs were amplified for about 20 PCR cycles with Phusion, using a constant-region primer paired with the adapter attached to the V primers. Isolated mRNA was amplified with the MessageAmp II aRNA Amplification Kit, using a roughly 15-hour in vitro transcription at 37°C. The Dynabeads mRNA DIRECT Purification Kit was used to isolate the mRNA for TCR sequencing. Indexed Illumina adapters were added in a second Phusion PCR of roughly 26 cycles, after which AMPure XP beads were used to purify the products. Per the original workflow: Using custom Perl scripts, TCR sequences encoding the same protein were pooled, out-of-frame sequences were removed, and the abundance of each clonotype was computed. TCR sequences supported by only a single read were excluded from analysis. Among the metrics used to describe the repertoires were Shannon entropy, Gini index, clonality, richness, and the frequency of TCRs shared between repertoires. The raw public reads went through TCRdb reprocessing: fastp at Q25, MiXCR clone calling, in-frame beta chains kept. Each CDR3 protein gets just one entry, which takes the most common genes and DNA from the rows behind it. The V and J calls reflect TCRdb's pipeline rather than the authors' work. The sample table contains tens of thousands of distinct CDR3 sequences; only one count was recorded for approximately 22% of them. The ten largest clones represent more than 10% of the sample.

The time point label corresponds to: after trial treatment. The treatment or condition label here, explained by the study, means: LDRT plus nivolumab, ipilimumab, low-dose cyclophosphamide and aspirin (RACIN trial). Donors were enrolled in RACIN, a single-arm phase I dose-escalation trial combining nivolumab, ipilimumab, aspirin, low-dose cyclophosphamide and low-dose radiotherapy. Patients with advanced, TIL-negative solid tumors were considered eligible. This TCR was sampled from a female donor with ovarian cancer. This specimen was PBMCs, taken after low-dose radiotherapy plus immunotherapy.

The CDR3 reads as follows: CASSLRQNTDTQYF. The sequenced DNA: TGTGCCAGCAGCTTAAGACAGAATACAGATACGCAGTATTTT. The chain is encoded by TRBV7-9 joined to TRBJ2-3; the D gene is perhaps TRBD1, on 5 matching bases. The germline V gene encodes CDR1 SEHNR and CDR2 FQNEAQ (reference sequence). Trimming at the junction amounts to 2 bases on V and 3 bases on J, and the germline ends lie 9 bases apart. From the cysteine through the phenylalanine, the CDR3 covers 14 amino acids. Only the CDR3 region is kept as DNA, spanning 42 bases read in frame from base 1.